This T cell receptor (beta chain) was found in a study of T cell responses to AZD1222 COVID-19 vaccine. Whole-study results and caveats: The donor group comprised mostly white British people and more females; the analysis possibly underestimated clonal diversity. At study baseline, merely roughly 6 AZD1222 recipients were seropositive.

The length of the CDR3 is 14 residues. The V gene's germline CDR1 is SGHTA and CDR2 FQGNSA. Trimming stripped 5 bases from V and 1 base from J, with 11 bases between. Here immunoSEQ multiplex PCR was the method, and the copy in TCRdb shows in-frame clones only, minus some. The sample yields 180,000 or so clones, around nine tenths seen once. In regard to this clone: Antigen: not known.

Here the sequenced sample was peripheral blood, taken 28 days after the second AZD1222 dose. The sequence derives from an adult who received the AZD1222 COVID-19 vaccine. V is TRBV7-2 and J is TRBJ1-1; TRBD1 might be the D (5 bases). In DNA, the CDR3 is TGTGCCAGCAGCCTAGGGGCGGCGAACACTGAAGCTTTCTTT. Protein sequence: CASSLGAANTEAFF.